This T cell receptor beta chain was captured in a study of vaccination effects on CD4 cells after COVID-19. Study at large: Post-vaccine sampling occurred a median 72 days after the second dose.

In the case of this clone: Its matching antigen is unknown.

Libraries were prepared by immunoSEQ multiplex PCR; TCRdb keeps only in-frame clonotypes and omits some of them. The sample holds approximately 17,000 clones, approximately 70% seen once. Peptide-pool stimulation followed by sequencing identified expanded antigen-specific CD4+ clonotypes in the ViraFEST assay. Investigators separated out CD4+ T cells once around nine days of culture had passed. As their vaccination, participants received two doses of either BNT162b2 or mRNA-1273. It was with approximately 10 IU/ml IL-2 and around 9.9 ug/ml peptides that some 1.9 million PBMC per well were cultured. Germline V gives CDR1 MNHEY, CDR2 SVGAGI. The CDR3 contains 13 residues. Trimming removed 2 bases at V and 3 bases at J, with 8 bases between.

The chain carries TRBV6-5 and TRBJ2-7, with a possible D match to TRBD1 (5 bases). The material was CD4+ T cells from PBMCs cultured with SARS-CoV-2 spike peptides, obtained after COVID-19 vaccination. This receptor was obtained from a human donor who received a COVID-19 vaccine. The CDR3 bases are TGTGCCAGCAGTTACGGCACAGGCTACGAGCAGTACTTC. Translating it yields CASSYGTGYEQYF.